The next 20 T cell receptor beta chains were all read from a single sample in a study of somatic mutations in cytotoxic T cells in rheumatoid arthritis. TCRdb's copy holds only in-frame clones and misses some; the assay was immunoSEQ multiplex PCR. The repertoire includes about 14,000 clones, 82% of them detected once, and over 25% sits in the top ten. The sequenced sample consisted of CD8+ T cells sorted from blood. Receptors originate from an adult with rheumatoid arthritis.

This clone has only a few counts. The V gene is TRBV6-5, the J gene TRBJ1-6; possibly TRBD1 for D (6 bases). Per the germline V gene, CDR1 is MNHEY and CDR2 is SVGAGI. CDR3 length: 16 amino acids. Trimming took 2 bases from V and 8 from J, leaving 16 bases between them. CDR3 sequence reads: CASSYGGRDEYSPLHF. In nucleotides, the CDR3 is TGTGCCAGCAGTTACGGGGGCAGGGACGAGTATTCACCCCTCCACTTT.

The chain links TRBV7-9 to TRBJ1-2; D unclear. Germline values: CDR1 SEHNR, CDR2 FQNEAQ (reference sequence). Trimming removed 10 bases from V and 7 bases from J, with 16 bases in between. CDR3 length equals 12 residues. The CDR3: CATPSVIGGYTF. The CDR3 region has the DNA TGTGCCACCCCTTCGGTTATCGGTGGCTACACCTTC.

The chain couples TRBV29-1 to TRBJ2-1, with D possibly called TRBD1 or TRBD2 (5 bases each). V gave up 4 bases and J gave up 2 bases, with 9 bases separating them. Germline CDR1 and CDR2: SQVTM and ANQGSEA. CDR3 length: 13 residues. The CDR3 region is CSVVRETYNEQFF. CDR3 nucleotides: TGCAGCGTTGTCAGGGAGACCTACAATGAGCAGTTCTTC.

This sequence joins TRBV15 and TRBJ2-3; 7 nucleotides align to TRBD2. V shed 1 base, J shed 0 bases, and the junction held 10 bases outside the gene matches. The germline gives CDR1 LNHNV, CDR2 YYDKDF (reference sequence). CDR3 size: 18 residues. The CDR3 DNA follows: TGTGCCACCAGCAGAGTGCAACGGGAGGCCCCTAGCACAGATACGCAGTATTTT. Translated, it gives CATSRVQREAPSTDTQYF. The whole variable domain, remainder taken from reference TRBV15 and TRBJ2-3, is DAMVIQNPRYQVTQFGKPVTLSCSQTLNHNVMYWYQQKSSQAPKLLFHYYDKDFNNEADTPDNFQSRRPNTSFCFLDIRSPGLGDTAMYLCATSRVQREAPSTDTQYFGPGTRLTVL.

The gene calls are TRBV9 and TRBJ1-2, with 8 bases fitting TRBD1. From germline, CDR1 is SGDLS and CDR2 YYNGEE. This CDR3 comprises 15 residues. Trimming cost V 1 base and J 5 bases; bases outside gene matches: 7. The CDR3 nucleotides are TGTGCCAGCAGCGTACAGGGGGCCGGTCGGTATGGCTACACCTTC. It specifies CASSVQGAGRYGYTF.

This rearrangement joins TRBV4-3 to TRBJ1-2, with 9 positions matching TRBD1. The CDR3 contains 15 residues. Germline V gene lookup returns CDR1 LGHNA and CDR2 YSLEER. V trimming: 0 bases; J trimming: 7 bases; junction bases outside the gene matches: 6. CDR3 coding DNA: TGCGCCAGCAGCCAAGATTGGACAGGGGAGAGTGGCTACACCTTC. Its protein product is CASSQDWTGESGYTF.

The chain is built from TRBV18 and TRBJ1-2; possibly TRBD1 for D (6 bases). Looked up from germline, CDR1 is KGHSH and CDR2 is LQKENI. V was clipped by 3 bases and J by 5 bases, with 16 bases between them. The CDR3 runs to 15 residues. The CDR3 loop reads CASSPVKGQSYGYTF. The CDR3 nucleotides are TGTGCCAGCTCACCGGTGAAGGGACAAAGTTATGGCTACACCTTC.

The rearrangement links TRBV10-3 to TRBJ1-1; D may be TRBD1 (6 bases). Per the germline V gene, CDR1 is ENHRY and CDR2 is SYGVKD. Between the trimmed V and J ends, which lost 8 bases and 0 bases, there was a span of 7 bases. CDR3 size: 12 residues. CDR3 loop: CAIWDMNTEAFF. The DNA for the CDR3 is TGTGCCATCTGGGACATGAACACTGAAGCTTTCTTT.

The sample holds one count of this clone. The chain employs TRBV11-2 and TRBJ2-7; no definite D call. The CDR3 sequence is 13 residues long. Trimming shortened V by 0 bases and J by 3 bases, and 6 bases separated the two germline ends. Germline V gives CDR1 SGHAT, CDR2 FQNNGV. CDR3 region: CASSLEAGYEQYF. The DNA for the CDR3 is TGTGCCAGCAGCTTAGAGGCAGGCTACGAGCAGTACTTC. Full variable domain (remainder filled in from reference TRBV11-2 and TRBJ2-7): EAGVAQSPRYKIIEKRQSVAFWCNPISGHATLYWYQQILGQGPKLLIQFQNNGVVDDSQLPKDRFSAERLKGVDSTLKIQPAKLEDSAVYLCASSLEAGYEQYFGPGTRLTVT.

This rearrangement joins TRBV9 to TRBJ2-2; 11 positions agree with TRBD2. CDR3 length: 15 residues. The germline V gene encodes CDR1 SGDLS and CDR2 YYNGEE. V gave up 6 bases and J gave up 6 bases; unmatched junction bases: 7. Here the CDR3 DNA reads TGTGCCAGCAAGAGAGGGACTAGCGGAGCCGGGGAGCTGTTTTTT. The encoded protein is CASKRGTSGAGELFF.

The chain couples TRBV2 to TRBJ2-7; weak D call: TRBD1 (6 bases). CDR1 is SNHLY and CDR2 is FYNNEI in the germline V gene. V was shortened by 5 bases and J by 4 bases, with 18 bases between the two germline ends. This CDR3 is 15 amino acids long. CDR3 bases: TGTGCCAGCAGTTCCCCCGGGACAAAAGGGTACGAGCAGTACTTC. Translation gives CASSSPGTKGYEQYF.

The V gene is TRBV19, the J gene TRBJ2-7; a possible D gene is TRBD2 (6 bases). Germline V gene sequence: CDR1 LNHDA, CDR2 SQIVND (reference sequence). This CDR3 is 16 amino acids long. V lost 5 bases and J 0 bases, leaving 17 bases between the germline ends. In nucleotides, the CDR3 is TGTGCCAGTAGTGCGGGAACTGATCTCAGCTCCTACGAGCAGTACTTC. Residues: CASSAGTDLSSYEQYF. The full variable domain, completed using reference TRBV19 and TRBJ2-7, is DGGITQSPKYLFRKEGQNVTLSCEQNLNHDAMYWYRQDPGQGLRLIYYSQIVNDFQKGDIAEGYSVSREKKESFPLTVTSAQKNPTAFYLCASSAGTDLSSYEQYFGPGTRLTVT.

V is TRBV7-2 and J is TRBJ1-3; D is unresolved. CDR3 length: 15 amino acids. V lost 5 bases, J lost 7 bases, and 18 bases lay in between. Germline V gene sequence: CDR1 SGHTA, CDR2 FQGNSA. The CDR3 DNA sequence: TGTGCCAGCAGCGAAGAGGGATACCTCCTCAACACCATATATTTT. Translated, it gives CASSEEGYLLNTIYF.

The chain has TRBV27 and TRBJ2-4; 9 bases line up with TRBD1. V dropped 5 bases and J dropped 8; count of bases not matched to a gene: 10. The CDR3 covers 15 residues. Germline V CDR1 and CDR2: MNHEY, SMNVEV (reference sequence). The CDR3 region has the DNA TGTGCCAGCAGTACAGGGGGCCCGAATAGATACATTCAGTACTTC. Translated, it gives CASSTGGPNRYIQYF.

This sequence joins TRBV7-9 and TRBJ2-5; the D gene is possibly TRBD1 (6 bases). CDR1 is SEHNR and CDR2 is FQNEAQ in the germline V gene (reference sequence). The CDR3 has 14 amino acids. V was pared by 5 bases and J by 3 bases, with 13 bases between. CDR3 amino acids: CASSRGQIKETQYF. The CDR3 nucleotides read TGTGCCAGCAGCCGAGGACAGATCAAAGAGACCCAGTACTTC.

The chain has TRBV14 and TRBJ1-2, with unresolved D. The germline V and J ends were trimmed by 4 bases and 4 bases, with 16 bases remaining between them. Germline lookup yields CDR1 SGHDN and CDR2 FVKESK. There are 15 residues in the CDR3. In nucleotides, the CDR3 is TGTGCCAGCAGCCCACCTTCAGGAACAGTCTATGGCTACACCTTC. Residues: CASSPPSGTVYGYTF. Full variable domain (rest looked up from reference TRBV14 and TRBJ1-2): EAGVTQFPSHSVIEKGQTVTLRCDPISGHDNLYWYRRVMGKEIKFLLHFVKESKQDESGMPNNRFLAERTGGTYSTLKVQPAELEDSGVYFCASSPPSGTVYGYTFGSGTRLTVV.

The chain employs TRBV9 and TRBJ2-7, with 11 bases aligning to TRBD2. The germline V gene encodes CDR1 SGDLS and CDR2 YYNGEE. Trimming at V came to 0 bases and at J to 3 bases, leaving 5 bases not matched to a gene. The CDR3 contains 16 residues. DNA of the CDR3: TGTGCCAGCAGCGTAGGATCTAGCGGGAGGTACTACGAGCAGTACTTC. Encoded protein: CASSVGSSGRYYEQYF.

The genes are TRBV7-2 and TRBJ1-1; 8 bases are shared with TRBD1. CDR3 length: 14 residues. The V gene end was trimmed by 6 bases and the J gene end by 4 bases; junction bases not matched to a gene: 7. Germline-derived CDR1 and CDR2 are SGHTA and FQGNSA. The CDR3 is CASSSRGPGTEAFF. The CDR3 nucleotides read TGTGCCAGCAGTTCCAGGGGGCCGGGCACTGAAGCTTTCTTT.

This clone was detected only once. This chain links TRBV5-6 with TRBJ2-7, with 8 bases identical to TRBD2. This CDR3 has 14 residues. With 6 bases clipped from V and 5 bases from J, the junction kept 10 bases outside the gene matches. Germline V lookup: CDR1 SGHDT, CDR2 YYEEEE. The DNA for the CDR3 is TGTGCCAGCAACCCTCTCGGGAGGGCCCACGAGCAGTACTTC. Translating gives CASNPLGRAHEQYF.

This chain connects TRBV7-9 to TRBJ2-1, with 7 bases fitting TRBD2. V dropped 1 base and J dropped 2; count of bases not matched to a gene: 5. The germline V gene has CDR1 SEHNR and CDR2 FQNEAQ (reference sequence). The CDR3 runs 16 residues. The CDR3: CASSLGGGRAYNEQFF. The CDR3 nucleotides read TGTGCCAGCAGCTTAGGCGGAGGGAGGGCCTACAATGAGCAGTTCTTC.